This is a list of T cell receptor beta chains from one sample in a study of blood T cell repertoires in COVID-19. The assay was immunoSEQ multiplex PCR, and TCRdb's table has in-frame clones only and misses some. The table includes 300,000 to 450,000 clones, 85% detected once. Sequencing was performed on peripheral blood. Source of these receptors: a woman between 18 and 30 years old with acute or convalescent COVID-19. Both conserved end residues are part of each CDR3.

V: TRBV6-5
CDR3: CASRKNRDRGTEAFF

V: TRBV9
CDR3: CASSAQGGVTGELFF

V: TRBV19
CDR3: CASIGGGIGNQPQHF

V: TRBV6-1
CDR3: CASSDPRRARGYEQYF

V: TRBV6-5
CDR3: CASSYTPDRALAEAFF

V: TRBV14
CDR3: CASSQEQGVKAFF

V: TRBV2
CDR3: CASSEGGWETQYF

V: TRBV19
CDR3: CASTLGEDVYYGYTF

V: TRBV7-9
CDR3: CASSPGQNRDQPQHF

V: TRBV19
CDR3: CASFAGTGYQPQHF

V: TRBV7-8
CDR3: CASSLSGGGSYEQYF

V: TRBV9
CDR3: CASSVSGGALNEQFF